The rows below give T cell receptor beta chains drawn from one sample of a study of OX40 agonist ivuxolimab in advanced cancers. Clones were read by immunoSEQ multiplex PCR, and TCRdb kept only the in-frame ones, dropping some. The sample records 70,000 to 90,000 clones, 85% to 90% being singletons. The sample consisted of CD4+ or CD8+ T cells sorted from blood, taken in a trial of the OX40 agonist ivuxolimab. The receptors shown here come from an adult with an advanced solid tumor such as melanoma, head and neck, liver or kidney cancer. Each CDR3 is given with its conserved first and last residue. Each record gives: V gene, D gene, clone size, J gene, CDR3 DNA, CDR3 protein. D genes are given only for firm matches. The listing skips clone size in some rows; elsewhere it reads once, few, many or a size class.

TRBV12-5	TRBD2	-	TRBJ2-1	TGTGCTAGTGGCACTGGACTAGCGGGAGTGAATGAGCAGTTCTTC	CASGTGLAGVNEQFF
TRBV5-1	-	few	TRBJ2-2	TGCGCCAGCAGCTTGGCCACAGGAACGAACACCGGGGAGCTGTTTTTT	CASSLATGTNTGELFF
TRBV2	TRBD1	once	TRBJ2-1	TGTGCCAGCAGTGTGGACAGGGGAGACAATGAGCAGTTCTTC	CASSVDRGDNEQFF
TRBV11-2	-	-	TRBJ1-2	TGTGCCAGCAGCCCAGTCCACTATGGCTACACCTTC	CASSPVHYGYTF
TRBV28	-	few	TRBJ1-2	TGTGCCGTGGGGATCAGAGGCTATGGCTACACCTTC	CAVGIRGYGYTF
TRBV11-1	TRBD1	-	TRBJ2-3	TGTGCCAGCAGCTCCGGACAGGGATCTAGCACAGATACGCAGTATTTT	CASSSGQGSSTDTQYF
TRBV27	-	-	TRBJ2-5	TGTGCCAGCAGTTTCCTCCGGGGACGTAGGCAAGAGACCCAGTACTTC	CASSFLRGRRQETQYF
TRBV6-4	-	once	TRBJ1-1	TGTGCCAGCAGTGCTCAGGGGCAGGCTGAAGCTTTCTTT	CASSAQGQAEAFF
TRBV18	-	-	TRBJ1-1	TGTGCCAGCTCACCACAGAGGGATGCGGAGGGAGCTTTCTTT	CASSPQRDAEGAFF
TRBV19	-	-	TRBJ2-5	TGTGCCAGTAGTTTAGGTCAGGTTCAAGAGACCCAGTACTTC	CASSLGQVQETQYF
TRBV10-3	-	-	TRBJ1-3	TGTGCCATCAGATCGCAGGGGTACGGACTTGGAAACACCATATATTTT	CAIRSQGYGLGNTIYF
TRBV6-1	-	-	TRBJ1-4	TGTGCCAGCAGTGGGGGGCGCTTTGAAAAACTGTTTTTT	CASSGGRFEKLFF
TRBV7-3	-	-	TRBJ2-5	TGTGCCAGCAGCCCCACCCATAGGTTTGAGGAGACCCAGTACTTC	CASSPTHRFEETQYF
TRBV15	-	-	TRBJ2-2	TGTGCCACCAGCCCTCGGGCCGAGAGCCGGGAGCTGTTTTTT	CATSPRAESRELFF
TRBV5-1	TRBD1	-	TRBJ1-2	TGCGCCAGCAGCTCCGGACAGGGGGTCTATGGCTACACCTTC	CASSSGQGVYGYTF